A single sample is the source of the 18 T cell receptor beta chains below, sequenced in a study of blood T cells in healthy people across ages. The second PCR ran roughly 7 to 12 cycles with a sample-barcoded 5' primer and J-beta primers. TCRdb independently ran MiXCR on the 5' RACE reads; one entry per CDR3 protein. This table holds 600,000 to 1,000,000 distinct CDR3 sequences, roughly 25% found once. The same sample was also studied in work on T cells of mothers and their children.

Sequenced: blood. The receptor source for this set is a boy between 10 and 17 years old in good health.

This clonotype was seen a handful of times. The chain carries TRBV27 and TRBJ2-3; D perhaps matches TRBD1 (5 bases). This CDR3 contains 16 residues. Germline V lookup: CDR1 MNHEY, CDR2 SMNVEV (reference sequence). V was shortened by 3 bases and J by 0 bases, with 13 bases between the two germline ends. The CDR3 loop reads CASSLGQPSSTDTQYF. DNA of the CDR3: TGTGCCAGCAGTTTGGGGCAGCCTTCTAGCACAGATACGCAGTATTTT.

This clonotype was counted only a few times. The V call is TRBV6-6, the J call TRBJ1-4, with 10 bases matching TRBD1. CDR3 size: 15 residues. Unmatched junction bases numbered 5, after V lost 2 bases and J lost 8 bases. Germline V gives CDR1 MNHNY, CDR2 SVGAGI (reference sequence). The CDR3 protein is CASSYDGTGVEKLFF. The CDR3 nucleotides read TGTGCCAGCAGTTACGATGGGACAGGGGTGGAAAAACTGTTTTTT.

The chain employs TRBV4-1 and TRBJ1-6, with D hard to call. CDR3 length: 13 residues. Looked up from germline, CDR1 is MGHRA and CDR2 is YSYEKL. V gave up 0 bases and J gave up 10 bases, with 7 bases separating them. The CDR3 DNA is TGCGCCAGCAGCCAAGATCTAAGGTCACCCCTCCACTTT. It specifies CASSQDLRSPLHF.

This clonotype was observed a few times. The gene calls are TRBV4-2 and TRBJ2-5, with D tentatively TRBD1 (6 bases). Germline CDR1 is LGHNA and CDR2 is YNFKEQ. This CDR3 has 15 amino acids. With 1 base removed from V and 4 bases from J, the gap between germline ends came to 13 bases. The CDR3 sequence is CASSQVWGQGETQYF. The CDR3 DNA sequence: TGTGCCAGCAGCCAAGTGTGGGGGCAGGGAGAGACCCAGTACTTC.

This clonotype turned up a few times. The chain's CDR3 is CASSLSGGREVAGELFF. CDR3 nucleotides: TGTGCCAGCAGCCTATCCGGGGGCAGGGAGGTGGCCGGGGAGCTGTTTTTT. The chain is built from TRBV7-3 and TRBJ2-2; D is perhaps TRBD1 or TRBD2 (6 bases each). The CDR3 length is 17 residues. CDR1 SGHTA and CDR2 FQGTGA come from the germline V gene. V was pared by 5 bases and J by 6 bases, with 22 bases between.

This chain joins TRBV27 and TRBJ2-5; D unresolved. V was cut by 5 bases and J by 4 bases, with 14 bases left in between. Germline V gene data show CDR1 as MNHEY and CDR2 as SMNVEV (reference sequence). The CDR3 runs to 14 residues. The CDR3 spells CASSPSWGGETQYF. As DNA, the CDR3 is TGTGCCAGCAGTCCCAGTTGGGGTGGAGAGACCCAGTACTTC.

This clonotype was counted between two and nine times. In DNA, the CDR3 is TGTGCCAGCAGCCCTCCCAATGCCCCCACAGATACGCAGTATTTT. Translated: CASSPPNAPTDTQYF. The rearrangement uses TRBV9 and TRBJ2-3, with D unresolved. The germline CDR1 and CDR2 sequences are SGDLS and YYNGEE. The V end was cut by 4 bases, the J end by 2 bases, with 14 bases between. The CDR3 sequence is 15 residues long.

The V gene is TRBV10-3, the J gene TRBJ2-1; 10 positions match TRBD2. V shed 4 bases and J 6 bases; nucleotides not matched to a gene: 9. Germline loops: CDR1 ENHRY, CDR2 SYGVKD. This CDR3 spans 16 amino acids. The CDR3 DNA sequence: TGTGCCATCAGTGTGGCAGCGGGAGGGGTGTCCAATGAGCAGTTCTTC. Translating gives CAISVAAGGVSNEQFF.

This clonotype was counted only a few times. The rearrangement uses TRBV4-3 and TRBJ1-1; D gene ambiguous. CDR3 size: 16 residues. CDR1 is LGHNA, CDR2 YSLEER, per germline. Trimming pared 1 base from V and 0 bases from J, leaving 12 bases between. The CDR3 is CASSQGVAALNTEAFF. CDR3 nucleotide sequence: TGCGCCAGCAGCCAAGGAGTGGCGGCCTTGAACACTGAAGCTTTCTTT.

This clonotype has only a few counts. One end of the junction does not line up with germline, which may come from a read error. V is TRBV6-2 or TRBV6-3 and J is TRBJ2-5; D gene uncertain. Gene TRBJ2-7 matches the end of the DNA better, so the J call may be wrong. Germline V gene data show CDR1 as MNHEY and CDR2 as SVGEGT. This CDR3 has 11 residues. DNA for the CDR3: TGTGCCGGCAGTGACCCCTACGAGCAGTACTTC. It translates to CAGSDPYEQYF.

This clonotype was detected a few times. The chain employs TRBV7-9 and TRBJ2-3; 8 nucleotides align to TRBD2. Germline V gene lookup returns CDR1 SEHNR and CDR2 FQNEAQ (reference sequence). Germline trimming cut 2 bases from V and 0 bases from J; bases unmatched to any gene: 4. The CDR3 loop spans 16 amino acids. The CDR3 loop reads CASSLKVAGSTDTQYF. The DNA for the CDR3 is TGTGCCAGCAGCTTAAAGGTAGCGGGAAGCACAGATACGCAGTATTTT.

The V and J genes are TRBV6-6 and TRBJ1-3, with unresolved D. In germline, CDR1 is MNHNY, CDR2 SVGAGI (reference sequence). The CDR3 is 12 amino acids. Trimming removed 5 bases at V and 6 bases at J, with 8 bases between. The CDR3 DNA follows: TGTGCCAGCAGTCGAGCCGAAAACACCATATATTTT. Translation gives CASSRAENTIYF.

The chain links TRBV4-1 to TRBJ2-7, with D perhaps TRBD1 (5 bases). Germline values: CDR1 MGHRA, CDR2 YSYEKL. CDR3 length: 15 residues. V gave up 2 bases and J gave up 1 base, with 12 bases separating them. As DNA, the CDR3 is TGCGCCAGCAGCCAATTTCAGGGTGGTTCCTACGAGCAGTACTTC. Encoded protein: CASSQFQGGSYEQYF.

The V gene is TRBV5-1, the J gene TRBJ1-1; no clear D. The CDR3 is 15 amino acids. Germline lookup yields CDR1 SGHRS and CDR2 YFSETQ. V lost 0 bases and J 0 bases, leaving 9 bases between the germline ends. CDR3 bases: TGCGCCAGCAGCTTGGCCGGAAGTCTGAACACTGAAGCTTTCTTT. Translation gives CASSLAGSLNTEAFF.

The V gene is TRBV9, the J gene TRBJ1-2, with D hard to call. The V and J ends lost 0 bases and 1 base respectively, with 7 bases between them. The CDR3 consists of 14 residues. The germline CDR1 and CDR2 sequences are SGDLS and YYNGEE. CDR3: CASSVGPNNYGYTF. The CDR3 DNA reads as TGTGCCAGCAGCGTAGGACCCAATAACTATGGCTACACCTTC.

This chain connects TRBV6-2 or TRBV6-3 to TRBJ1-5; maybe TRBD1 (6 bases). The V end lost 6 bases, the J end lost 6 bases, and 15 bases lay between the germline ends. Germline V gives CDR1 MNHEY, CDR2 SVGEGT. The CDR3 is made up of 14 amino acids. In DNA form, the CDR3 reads TGTGCCAGCAGACTACAGACAGGAGGTCAGCCCCAGCATTTT. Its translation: CASRLQTGGQPQHF.

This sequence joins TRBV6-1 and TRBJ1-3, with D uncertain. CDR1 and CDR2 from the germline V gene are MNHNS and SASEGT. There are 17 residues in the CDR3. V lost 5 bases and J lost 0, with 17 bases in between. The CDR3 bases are TGTGCCAGCAGTCCCCGGGGAGGGTACGGCTCTGGAAACACCATATATTTT. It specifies CASSPRGGYGSGNTIYF.

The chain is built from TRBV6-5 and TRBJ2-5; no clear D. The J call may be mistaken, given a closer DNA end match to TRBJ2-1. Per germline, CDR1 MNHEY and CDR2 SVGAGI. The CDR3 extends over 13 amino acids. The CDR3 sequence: CASSYSSGNEQFF. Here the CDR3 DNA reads TGTGCCAGCAGTTACTCTTCTGGAAATGAGCAGTTCTTC.